This T cell receptor beta chain was sequenced in a study of cytomegalovirus exposure and HLA in healthy donors. Regarding the study as a whole: In a later analysis, at a false discovery rate of 0.05, approximately 16,000 TCR beta sequences matched HLA alleles. Reportedly, a later analysis found an Asian-associated ancestry cluster had fewer N-insertions than the roughly 670-donor mean. A later analysis by the authors found several of the most significant clusters apparently linked to common viral pathogens.

CDR1 and CDR2 from the germline V gene are LNHDA and SQIVND (reference sequence). The CDR3 length is 16 residues. The V gene lost 4 bases and the J gene lost 0 bases, with 14 bases spanning the gap. This clone turned up a few times. Its antigen remains unidentified. Primers for the PCR totalled 60 Vbeta and 13 Jbeta. Clones were sequenced by immunoSEQ multiplex PCR, and TCRdb holds only the in-frame ones, with some missing. The sample comprises 110,000 to 150,000 clones, about 80% of which are singletons, and approximately 5.1% rests with the top ten. The chain employs TRBV19 and TRBJ2-3, with a tentative D call TRBD2 (7 bases). Specimen: PBMCs. The receptor comes from a male donor in good health and CMV-seronegative. For the CDR3, the DNA is TGTGCCAGTAGTACTGGGGGGGCCTTTAGCACAGATACGCAGTATTTT. Translated, it gives CASSTGGAFSTDTQYF.